This entry features one T cell receptor (beta chain) sequence. Its recognized antigen is unknown. Per-base qualities were not stored, and no clone one base away is much larger. Trimming removed 8 bases from V and 7 bases from J; the gene matches leave 10 bases unexplained. The germline V gene supplies CDR1 MDHEN and CDR2 SYDVKM. There are 14 amino acids in the CDR3, from cysteine to phenylalanine inclusive. Of the read, only the CDR3 DNA is kept; its 42 bases are in frame from base 1. These data come from a study of vaccination and CD4 T cells after COVID-19 (dated by TCRdb to the early 2020s). For context, the study as a whole: The convalescent cohort included six males and four females, with two Hispanic individuals, seven Caucasians, two Asians and one multiracial person. Two doses of either the Pfizer-BioNTech BNT162b2 vaccine (n=8) or the Moderna mRNA-1273 vaccine (n=2) were administered to participants. Post-COVID blood samples were collected from convalescent patients a median of around 100 days after diagnosis, with a range of roughly 35 to 161 days. Post-vaccine blood samples were collected a median of around 10 weeks after the second vaccine dose, ranging from roughly 13 to 250 days. The cultures were stimulated with overlapping spike peptide pools from SARS-CoV-2 and from the common cold coronaviruses HCoV-NL63, HCoV-OC43 and HCoV-229E. Control cultures received a CEFX viral epitope pool as the positive control, an HIV-1 Nef peptide pool as the negative control, or no peptide. The spike-specific CD4+ TCR repertoire was compared before and after mRNA vaccination in fewer than eleven COVID-19 convalescent patients and a handful of infection-naive healthy vaccine recipients. In an earlier paper using these donors, memory CD4+ T cell crossreactivity between SARS-CoV-2 and common cold coronavirus spike proteins was assessed at the TCR clonotype level. General findings and caveats noted by the study authors: Only a relatively small number of convalescent patients were included in the study, and early timepoints following natural infection were not analyzed. In convalescent patients, a median roughly 85% of post-vaccine SARS-CoV-2-reactive clones were detected only after vaccination, suggesting vaccine-specific priming. Nearly all vaccine-specific clones in convalescent patients (304 of 307) were mono-reactive for SARS-CoV-2 spike rather than cross-reactive with common cold coronaviruses. The median number of SARS-CoV-2-reactive clonotypes rose from around 22 after infection to 38 after vaccination, but the change was not significant.

Taken with the paper, the label for treatment or condition translates to: approximately 11-day PBMC culture with coronavirus spike peptide pools or control peptides (ViraFEST assay). CD4+ T cells from unexposed donors were collected before the COVID-19 pandemic (2011-2018). To expand antigen-specific T cells with peptide pools and then pick out the expanded clonotypes through TCR sequencing, the study relied on the ViraFEST assay. Over 1.5 million PBMCs per well were cultured in IMDM with roughly 5% human AB serum and roughly 9.3 IU/ml IL-2, plus 10 ug/ml peptide pools. On days 3 and 7, half of the culture medium was replaced with fresh IL-2-containing medium. CD4+ T cells were isolated after about 10 days of culture through negative selection using the EasySep CD4+ T cell isolation kit. As cell numbers permitted, CD4+ T cells from unexposed donors were tested for reactivity to SARS-CoV-2 S and N and to four common cold coronavirus spike pools. Ficoll-Paque Plus gradient centrifugation was used to isolate PBMCs from whole blood, and the isolated PBMCs were then either used fresh or cryopreserved at -140C. Triplicate wells were generally used for each culture condition. Leukapheresis product for the unexposed donors was purchased commercially.

Library preparation used PCR. DNA from cultured CD4+ T cells was subjected to TCR sequencing with the Oncomine TCR Beta short-read assay at the Johns Hopkins FTIC core. Genomic DNA was extracted from the cultured CD4+ T cells with the QIAamp micro DNA kit. The Oncomine TCR Beta libraries from cultured CD4+ T cells were pooled using unique dual indexes and then sequenced on an Illumina iSeq 100. In the source study's methods: Non-productive sequences were removed, and CDR3s not starting with C, not ending with F or W, or shorter than 7 amino acids were discarded. The MANAFEST web application identified antigen-specific clonotypes by comparing peptide-stimulated wells against reference wells and other culture wells. For a clone to be called positive, the clone needed an FDR below 0.05, an odds ratio above 5, and a productive frequency above 0.1% in at least two of three replicate wells. A clonotype counted as cross-reactive if it showed significant expansion both in the SARS-CoV-2 spike wells and in at least one common cold coronavirus spike condition. Using R version 3.6.1, CDR3 homology was evaluated through Levenshtein distances (stringdist) along with unrooted phylogenetic trees (ape). The public reads were reprocessed in TCRdb via fastp at Q25 and MiXCR, keeping in-frame beta chains. CDR3 protein duplicates are merged, each entry listing the most common genes and DNA. It is TCRdb's table, rather than the study itself, that gives the V and J calls and clone size. Recorded for this sample are roughly 9,100 distinct CDR3 sequences; under 40% of them occurred a single time. The ten largest clones take up roughly 8% of the sample.

The chain is encoded by TRBV28 joined to TRBJ2-3, and TRBD1 matches 9 of the central bases. The sample taken for sequencing was CD4+ T cells from blood, cultured in vitro. The sequence was obtained from a human donor in good health. CDR3 protein: CASAGTGRRNTQYF. The bases read TGTGCCAGCGCTGGGACAGGGAGGCGAAATACGCAGTATTTT. With the portions outside the CDR3 filled from the reference TRBV28 and TRBJ2-3 genes, the complete variable region becomes DVKVTQSSRYLVKRTGEKVFLECVQDMDHENMFWYRQDPGLGLRLIYFSYDVKMKEKGDIPEGYSVSREKKERFSLILESASTNQTSMYLCASAGTGRRNTQYFGPGTRLTVL.